The entry below gives a single T cell receptor beta chain sequence along with its context. The data derive from a study of blood T cell repertoires in COVID-19. At the level of the study: Both acute and convalescent COVID-19 samples were obtained from the United States, Italy and Spain.

This CDR3 is 14 amino acids long. Germline V gene data show CDR1 as MNHEY and CDR2 as SMNVEV (reference sequence). The V and J ends lost 5 bases and 6 bases respectively, with 17 bases between them. Seattle-derived patients entered the study during active infection and were followed longitudinally. Methods used by the authors: It was from reference gene primer amplification that nucleated cell counts were estimated. Generated by immunoSEQ multiplex PCR, the TCRdb table keeps only in-frame clones and is missing some. Clonal size and the V and J genes are those of that table, whereas D and trimming came from the DNA. The sample consists of approximately 350,000 clones, 88% of them appearing once.

This TCR derives from a woman aged 65 to 85 with COVID-19, enrolled during active disease. Sequenced input: peripheral blood. This chain links TRBV27 with TRBJ2-7, with a tentative D call TRBD1 (6 bases). The CDR3 coding sequence is TGTGCCAGCAGTCGTCCCGGGACACCCTCCGAGCAGTACTTC. It translates to CASSRPGTPSEQYF.